This TCR beta chain was identified during a study of shared clonotypes between healthy human individuals. Clones were read by immunoSEQ multiplex PCR, and TCRdb kept only the in-frame ones, dropping some. The sample lists 2 million to 2.5 million clones, 95% occurring once. As concerns this clone: Its antigen is undetermined.

General study points: It was the non-shared clonotypes that had lower generation probabilities than clonotypes shared by all four donors.

The TCR sequence derives from a young man in good health. Sequencing used naive CD4+ T cells sorted from blood. The subset is: CD45RA+ positively selected.

The CDR3 loop reads CASRGPRLSGANVLTF. The CDR3 DNA follows: TGTGCCAGCAGGGGACCGAGACTCTCTGGGGCCAACGTCCTGACTTTC. This chain uses TRBV2 with TRBJ2-6, with D possibly called TRBD1 or TRBD2 (5 bases each). Trimming pared 6 bases from V and 0 bases from J, leaving 12 bases between. Germline V gene data show CDR1 as SNHLY and CDR2 as FYNNEI. The CDR3 loop spans 16 amino acids.